Below, 15 T cell receptor beta chains from the same sample are listed, as sequenced in a study of identical twins. TCRdb fed the 5' RACE reads into MiXCR, producing one record per CDR3 protein. The sample has more than 400,000 distinct CDR3 sequences, roughly 15% seen once. These same records also appear under a second study, on yellow fever vaccine responses in identical twins.

Sequencing used CD4+ T cells sorted from blood. The receptors originated from a woman aged 18 to 35 in good health.

The J gene is TRBJ2-6, the V gene TRBV3-1, with TRBD1 identical over 7 bases. The CDR3 totals 19 residues. Trimming removed 4 bases from V and 5 bases from J; junction bases left unmatched: 17. Per the germline V gene, CDR1 is LGHDT and CDR2 is YNNKEL (reference sequence). CDR3 in DNA: TGTGCCAGCAGCCCCTACTCGACAGGGTCGGGCTTATGGGCCAACGTCCTGACTTTC. It specifies CASSPYSTGSGLWANVLTF. Using reference TRBV3-1 and TRBJ2-6 for the parts outside the CDR3, the full variable domain is DTAVSQTPKYLVTQMGNDKSIKCEQNLGHDTMYWYKQDSKKFLKIMFSYNNKELIINETVPNRFSPKSPDKAHLNLHINSLELGDSAVYFCASSPYSTGSGLWANVLTFGAGSRLTVL.

The chain links TRBV15 to TRBJ2-1; 10 bases align to TRBD2. This CDR3 contains 17 residues. J gave up 4 bases and V 3 bases, and 9 bases lay outside the gene matches. The germline V gene encodes CDR1 LNHNV and CDR2 YYDKDF (reference sequence). The CDR3 region is CATSSGTSVSPYNEQFF. The DNA for the CDR3 is TGTGCCACCAGCAGCGGGACTAGCGTTAGCCCTTACAATGAGCAGTTCTTC.

This clonotype was seen only a few times. The chain couples TRBV9 to TRBJ2-2; possible D gene TRBD1, 6 bases. Germline assignment: CDR1 SGDLS and CDR2 YYNGEE. CDR3 length equals 14 residues. V was cut by 4 bases and J by 6 bases, with 13 bases left in between. CDR3 sequence (DNA): TGTGCCAGCAGCATACAGGGCTCGTCCGGGGAGCTGTTTTTT. This encodes CASSIQGSSGELFF.

The chain has TRBV12-3 or TRBV12-4 and TRBJ2-2; possible D gene TRBD2, 5 bases. V gave up 2 bases and J gave up 7 bases, with 8 bases separating them. The CDR3 covers 13 residues. CDR3 nucleotides: TGTGCCAGCAGTTTAACCGGGGTCGGGGAGCTGTTTTTT. Protein sequence: CASSLTGVGELFF.

The CDR3 DNA reads as TGCAGTGCTAGAGAACTCTGGGTGAGGACCGGGACAGATACGCAGTATTTT. Its protein product is CSARELWVRTGTDTQYF. The rearrangement uses TRBV20-1 and TRBJ2-3; no clear D gene. Between the trimmed V and J ends, which lost 0 bases and 3 bases, there was a span of 19 bases. The germline CDR1 and CDR2 sequences are DFQATT and SNEGSKA (reference sequence). This CDR3 spans 17 amino acids.

This clonotype occurred a few times. This chain joins TRBV11-2 and TRBJ2-7, with no clear D. The CDR3 has 12 residues. Deletions cut 5 bases from V and 1 base from J, with 6 bases between. Germline V gene data show CDR1 as SGHAT and CDR2 as FQNNGV. The CDR3, as DNA: TGTGCCAGCAGCAGGGAATCCTACGAGCAGTACGTC. As protein: CASSRESYEQYV.

The chain combines TRBV12-3 or TRBV12-4 with TRBJ2-5, with 7 bases aligning to TRBD1. The CDR3 extends over 14 amino acids. J gave up 3 bases and V 6 bases, and 7 bases lay outside the gene matches. The CDR3 bases are TGTGCCAGCAGCGGTCGGGACAGAGAAGAGACCCAGTACTTC. Amino acid sequence: CASSGRDREETQYF.

V is TRBV12-3 or TRBV12-4 and J is TRBJ2-7; 7 positions match TRBD2. The CDR3 covers 15 residues. J gave up 0 bases and V 6 bases, and 8 bases lay outside the gene matches. CDR3 region: CASSLGGQVSYEQYF. CDR3 DNA sequence: TGTGCCAGCAGCCTGGGAGGGCAGGTCTCCTACGAGCAGTACTTC.

This clonotype came up many times. V is TRBV20-1 and J is TRBJ2-4; no clear D. Germline V gene lookup returns CDR1 DFQATT and CDR2 SNEGSKA (reference sequence). Between the trimmed V and J ends, which lost 5 bases and 0 bases, there was a span of 14 bases. This CDR3 is built from 15 residues. Here the CDR3 DNA reads TGCAGTGCTCCCCCTCCGGGTATAGCCAAAAACATTCAGTACTTC. This translates into CSAPPPGIAKNIQYF.

The gene calls are TRBV7-9 and TRBJ2-5; D is uncertain. This CDR3 is 16 amino acids long. Trimming took off 1 base at V and 3 bases at J, with 15 bases between the two ends. Germline-derived CDR1 and CDR2 are SEHNR and FQNEAQ (reference sequence). Written as DNA, the CDR3 is TGTGCCAGCAGCTTAGAAAGACTCGGCTTAAAAGAGACCCAGTACTTC. Amino acids: CASSLERLGLKETQYF. Based on the CDR3 plus reference TRBV7-9 and TRBJ2-5, the full variable domain is DTGVSQNPRHKITKRGQNVTFRCDPISEHNRLYWYRQTLGQGPEFLTYFQNEAQLEKSRLLSDRFSAERPKGSFSTLEIQRTEQGDSAMYLCASSLERLGLKETQYFGPGTRLLVL.

The chain has TRBV27 and TRBJ1-1; tentative D call: TRBD1 (5 bases). Germline-derived CDR1 and CDR2 are MNHEY and SMNVEV (reference sequence). The V end was cut by 0 bases, the J end by 7 bases, with 18 bases between. This CDR3 spans 16 amino acids. CDR3 loop: CASSLSSGGSSSEAFF. In DNA, the CDR3 is TGTGCCAGCAGTTTATCGAGCGGGGGGAGTAGTAGTGAAGCTTTCTTT.

The gene calls are TRBV28 and TRBJ2-1, with 14 bases lining up with TRBD2. CDR1 MDHEN and CDR2 SYDVKM come from the germline V gene. The CDR3 is 16 residues long. V lost 6 bases to trimming and J lost 3 bases; unmatched junction nucleotides: 4. CDR3 sequence (DNA): TGTGCCAGCAGGGTCGGGACTAGCGGGAGCTACAATGAGCAGTTCTTC. Encoded protein: CASRVGTSGSYNEQFF. Looking up the rest from reference TRBV28 and TRBJ2-1 gives the full variable domain: DVKVTQSSRYLVKRTGEKVFLECVQDMDHENMFWYRQDPGLGLRLIYFSYDVKMKEKGDIPEGYSVSREKKERFSLILESASTNQTSMYLCASRVGTSGSYNEQFFGPGTRLTVL.

This clonotype was seen more than once but under ten times. J is TRBJ2-7 and V is TRBV3-1, with D perhaps matching TRBD1 (6 bases). The V gene lost 4 bases and the J gene lost 4 bases, with 11 bases spanning the gap. From germline, CDR1 is LGHDT and CDR2 YNNKEL (reference sequence). The CDR3 loop spans 13 amino acids. CDR3 coding DNA: TGTGCCAGCAGCCGGAAAACAGGGTACGAGCAGTACTTC. Translating gives CASSRKTGYEQYF.

The genes are TRBV6-5 and TRBJ2-5; 11 bases are a match to TRBD2. Germline trimming cut 2 bases from V and 5 bases from J; bases unmatched to any gene: 4. The CDR3 contains 15 residues. Looked up from germline, CDR1 is MNHEY and CDR2 is SVGAGI. CDR3 bases: TGTGCCAGCAGTTACGCTAGCGGGGGGTTGGAGACCCAGTACTTC. Translation: CASSYASGGLETQYF.

This clonotype occurred a few times. The chain couples TRBV25-1 to TRBJ2-2; D might be TRBD1 (5 bases). The V and J ends lost 8 bases and 0 bases respectively, with 19 bases between them. Germline assignment: CDR1 MGHDK and CDR2 SYGVNS. The length of the CDR3 is 17 residues. The CDR3: CASSPSRVVANTGELFF. The CDR3 DNA reads TGTGCCAGCTCTCCGAGCAGGGTAGTGGCGAACACCGGGGAGCTGTTTTTT.